This T cell receptor (beta chain) was retrieved from a study of blood T cell repertoires in COVID-19. TCRdb's table, derived via immunoSEQ multiplex PCR, lists solely in-frame clones and lacks some. The table records some 450,000 clones, about 87% of them present only once. Trimming took off 2 bases at V and 8 bases at J, with 18 bases between the two ends. The CDR3 consists of 16 residues. CDR1 is MGHRA, CDR2 YSYEKL, per germline. The receptor's source is a woman aged 45-65 years with COVID-19, enrolled during active disease. The sequenced sample consisted of peripheral blood. This chain links TRBV4-1 with TRBJ1-4; D ambiguous. CDR3 DNA: TGCGCCAGCAGCCAACGCCCGGTCGTCGGGGAGGAAAAACTGTTTTTT. Protein product: CASSQRPVVGEEKLFF.